Shown below are 9 T cell receptor beta chains from a single sample sequenced in a study of blood T cell repertoires in COVID-19. Repertoires were generated with immunoSEQ multiplex PCR, while TCRdb's copy carries only in-frame clones and drops some. The sample consists of roughly 500,000 clones, 75% to 90% of them appearing once. The material sequenced was peripheral blood. All receptors come from a man between 18 and 29 years old with COVID-19, enrolled during active disease.

The chain links TRBV7-9 to TRBJ1-2; D may be TRBD1 (5 bases). Germline assignment: CDR1 SEHNR and CDR2 FQNEAQ (reference sequence). V lost 5 bases and J lost 8, with 18 bases in between. This CDR3 contains 14 residues. CDR3 protein: CASSRLQVALGYTF. CDR3 nucleotides: TGTGCCAGCAGCCGCTTACAGGTGGCTCTAGGCTACACCTTC.

The chain links TRBV5-4 to TRBJ2-3; 7 bases line up with TRBD1. The CDR3 is made up of 15 amino acids. Germline V lookup: CDR1 SGHNT, CDR2 YYREEE (reference sequence). The junction had 8 bases not matched to a gene; V was cut back by 4 bases and J by 3 bases. The DNA of the CDR3 is TGTGCCAGCAGCCTACAGGGGCCTGGGACAGATACGCAGTATTTT. Residues: CASSLQGPGTDTQYF.

V usage is TRBV9 and J usage is TRBJ2-7, with 9 bases fitting TRBD2. CDR1 is SGDLS, CDR2 YYNGEE, per germline. This CDR3 contains 15 residues. J lost 3 bases, V lost 0 bases, and 4 bases had no gene match. The CDR3 loop reads CASSVGAGGVYEQYF. CDR3 nucleotide sequence: TGTGCCAGCAGCGTAGGGGCGGGAGGGGTCTACGAGCAGTACTTC.

The chain has TRBV18 and TRBJ2-2, with D perhaps TRBD1 (6 bases). V gave up 2 bases and J gave up 4 bases, with 14 bases separating them. This CDR3 is 16 amino acids long. Germline CDR1 is KGHSH and CDR2 is LQKENI. The CDR3 DNA reads as TGTGCCAGCTCACCAGGTAGGACAGATTCCACCGGGGAGCTGTTTTTT. It translates to CASSPGRTDSTGELFF.

The CDR3 DNA reads as TGCGCCAGCAGTTTTGAAGGGACTAGCGGTACGCAGTATTTT. This translates into CASSFEGTSGTQYF. This sequence joins TRBV5-1 and TRBJ2-3, with TRBD2 matching over 11 bases. Germline CDR1 and CDR2: SGHRS and YFSETQ. V shed 5 bases and J 8 bases; nucleotides not matched to a gene: 7. There are 14 residues in the CDR3.

The chain combines TRBV18 with TRBJ1-2; perhaps TRBD1 as D (6 bases). The CDR3 has 12 amino acids. Germline lookup yields CDR1 KGHSH and CDR2 LQKENI. V gave up 6 bases and J gave up 8 bases, with 13 bases separating them. The CDR3 DNA reads as TGTGCCAGCTCCCCCTGGACAGAGGGCTACACCTTC. Translated: CASSPWTEGYTF.

This rearrangement joins TRBV21-1 to TRBJ1-5; no DNA check was done on the table's D call, TRBD1. TRBV21-1 is an annotated pseudogene. This CDR3 is 21 amino acids long. The CDR3 nucleotides read TGTGCCAGCAGCACTATTAATCGCTCCAGGGTCGGAGCTCATAGCAATCAGCCCCAGCATTTT. It specifies CASSTINRSRVGAHSNQPQHF.

V usage is TRBV12-5 and J usage is TRBJ1-1, with 9 positions matching TRBD1. Germline CDR1 is LGHNT and CDR2 is FRNRAP. J lost 2 bases, V lost 0 bases, and 10 bases had no gene match. CDR3 length: 18 residues. Written as DNA, the CDR3 is TGTGCTAGTGGTTTGGTTCTACCCGGACAGGGGATTAACACTGAAGCTTTCTTT. Its translation is CASGLVLPGQGINTEAFF.

This clone was detected only once. The chain uses TRBV30 and TRBJ2-3; perhaps TRBD2 as D (5 bases). Germline V gives CDR1 GTSNPN, CDR2 SVGIG (reference sequence). CDR3 size: 15 residues. Trimming stripped 0 bases from V and 2 bases from J, with 12 bases between. The chain's CDR3 is CAWSVLGLHTDTQYF. The CDR3 DNA is TGTGCCTGGAGTGTACTAGGTCTACACACAGATACGCAGTATTTT. The full variable domain, with the rest looked up from reference TRBV30 and TRBJ2-3, is SQTIHQWPATLVQPVGSPLSLECTVEGTSNPNLYWYRQAAGRGLQLLFYSVGIGQISSEVPQNLSASRPQDRQFILSSKKLLLSDSGFYLCAWSVLGLHTDTQYFGPGTRLTVL.